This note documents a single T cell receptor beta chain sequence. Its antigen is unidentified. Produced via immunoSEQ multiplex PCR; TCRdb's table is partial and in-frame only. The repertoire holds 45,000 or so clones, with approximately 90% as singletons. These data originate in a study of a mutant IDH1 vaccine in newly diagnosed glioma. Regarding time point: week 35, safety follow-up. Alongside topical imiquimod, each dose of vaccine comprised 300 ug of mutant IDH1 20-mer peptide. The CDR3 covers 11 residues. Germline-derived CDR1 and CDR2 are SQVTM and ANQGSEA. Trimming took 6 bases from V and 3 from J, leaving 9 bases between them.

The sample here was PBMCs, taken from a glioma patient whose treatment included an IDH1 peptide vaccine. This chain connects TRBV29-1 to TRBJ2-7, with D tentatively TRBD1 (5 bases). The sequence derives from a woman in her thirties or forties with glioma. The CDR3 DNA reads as TGCAGCGTAGGGGAATACTACGAGCAGTACTTC. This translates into CSVGEYYEQYF.